Shown below are 29 T cell receptor beta chains from a single sample sequenced in a study of PD-1 blockade in classical Hodgkin lymphoma. Exposure to brentuximab vedotin varied, and each patient had relapsed following autologous stem cell transplantation. Generated by immunoSEQ multiplex PCR, the TCRdb table keeps only in-frame clones and is missing some. The sample has roughly 56,000 clones; about 88% are singletons. Sequenced material: peripheral blood mononuclear cells (PBMCs), taken before the second cycle of nivolumab. These receptors were collected from a human donor with classical Hodgkin lymphoma.

This clone was recorded once. V gene TRBV5-1 combines with J gene TRBJ2-2, with D possibly being TRBD2 (7 bases). V was clipped by 6 bases and J by 5 bases, with 14 bases between them. CDR3 length equals 14 residues. Germline CDR1 and CDR2: SGHRS and YFSETQ. Here the CDR3 DNA reads TGCGCCAGCACCTCGGGGGGCCTAACCGGGGAGCTGTTTTTT. Translated: CASTSGGLTGELFF. Looking up the rest from reference TRBV5-1 and TRBJ2-2 gives the full variable domain: KAGVTQTPRYLIKTRGQQVTLSCSPISGHRSVSWYQQTPGQGLQFLFEYFSETQRNKGNFPGRFSGRQFSNSRSEMNVSTLELGDSALYLCASTSGGLTGELFFGEGSRLTVL.

This clone was picked up one time. The rearrangement links TRBV5-1 to TRBJ1-1, with no clear D. V was pared by 5 bases and J by 0 bases, with 11 bases between. Germline loops: CDR1 SGHRS, CDR2 YFSETQ. CDR3 length: 14 residues. The CDR3 spells CASRIADLNTEAFF. The CDR3, as DNA: TGCGCCAGCAGGATAGCAGACCTGAACACTGAAGCTTTCTTT. The full variable domain, with the rest looked up from reference TRBV5-1 and TRBJ1-1, is KAGVTQTPRYLIKTRGQQVTLSCSPISGHRSVSWYQQTPGQGLQFLFEYFSETQRNKGNFPGRFSGRQFSNSRSEMNVSTLELGDSALYLCASRIADLNTEAFFGQGTRLTVV.

V and J are TRBV19 and TRBJ2-7; 10 bases match TRBD1. The germline V gene has CDR1 LNHDA and CDR2 SQIVND (reference sequence). The CDR3 contains 14 residues. After removal of 5 bases from V and 2 bases from J, the junction contained 3 bases not matched to a gene. CDR3 sequence (DNA): TGTGCCAGTAGTTCCGGGACAGGGGCCTACGAGCAGTACTTC. Its protein is CASSSGTGAYEQYF.

V usage is TRBV6-5 and J usage is TRBJ2-7; 7 bases map to TRBD2. The V and J ends lost 5 bases and 0 bases, in that order; junction bases with no gene match: 7. This CDR3 comprises 15 residues. Germline CDR1 and CDR2: MNHEY and SVGAGI. CDR3 amino acids: CASSTLAADSYEQYF. The CDR3 DNA reads as TGTGCCAGCAGTACCCTAGCGGCAGACTCCTACGAGCAGTACTTC.

V is TRBV7-8 and J is TRBJ2-2; D may match TRBD1 or TRBD2 (5 bases each). Germline V gene sequence: CDR1 SGHVS, CDR2 FQNEAQ. Trimming took off 1 base at V and 6 bases at J, with 12 bases between the two ends. The CDR3 has 15 amino acids. CDR3 sequence (DNA): TGTGCCAGCAGCTTAGTGGGGGTTGAGGCCGGGGAGCTGTTTTTT. Translated: CASSLVGVEAGELFF.

This rearrangement joins TRBV6-5 to TRBJ2-1; D is perhaps TRBD1 (6 bases). Germline loops: CDR1 MNHEY, CDR2 SVGAGI. The CDR3 covers 15 residues. Trimming took off 4 bases at V and 12 bases at J, with 22 bases between the two ends. DNA of the CDR3: TGTGCCAGCAGTTCCCCGGCACTAGGGGGTGGTGGGCAGTTCTTC. It encodes CASSSPALGGGGQFF.

This clone appeared a single time. The rearrangement links TRBV28 to TRBJ2-5; 7 nucleotides line up with TRBD1. V was pared by 7 bases and J by 5 bases, with 10 bases of the junction left unmatched. From germline, CDR1 is MDHEN and CDR2 SYDVKM. The CDR3 consists of 14 residues. In DNA form, the CDR3 reads TGTGCCAGCAATCAAAGGGGGCGCGGGGAGACCCAGTACTTC. Translated: CASNQRGRGETQYF. Based on the CDR3 plus reference TRBV28 and TRBJ2-5, the full variable domain is DVKVTQSSRYLVKRTGEKVFLECVQDMDHENMFWYRQDPGLGLRLIYFSYDVKMKEKGDIPEGYSVSREKKERFSLILESASTNQTSMYLCASNQRGRGETQYFGPGTRLLVL.

J is TRBJ2-5 and V is TRBV6-5; TRBD2 aligns across 7 bases. The CDR3 contains 15 residues. V dropped 6 bases and J dropped 4; count of bases not matched to a gene: 11. From germline, CDR1 is MNHEY and CDR2 SVGAGI. CDR3 bases: TGTGCCAGCAGGTCCTTGGGGGGGGTGGTAGAGACCCAGTACTTC. This sequence encodes CASRSLGGVVETQYF.

The CDR3 sequence: CASSDRTGRTGELFF. CDR3 sequence (DNA): TGCGCCAGCAGCGATCGGACAGGGCGCACCGGGGAGCTGTTTTTT. The V call is TRBV5-1, the J call TRBJ2-2, with 8 bases that match TRBD1. V was pared by 4 bases and J by 4 bases, with 6 bases of the junction left unmatched. Looked up from germline, CDR1 is SGHRS and CDR2 is YFSETQ. The CDR3 spans 15 residues.

This clone was observed a single time. This chain uses TRBV5-1 with TRBJ2-7; maybe TRBD1 (5 bases). The germline V gene has CDR1 SGHRS and CDR2 YFSETQ. The V gene lost 3 bases and the J gene lost 4 bases, with 11 bases spanning the gap. The CDR3 spans 13 residues. CDR3 DNA sequence: TGCGCCAGCAGCTCCTCAGACAGATACGAGCAGTACTTC. Amino acids: CASSSSDRYEQYF. Looking up the rest from reference TRBV5-1 and TRBJ2-7 gives the full variable domain: KAGVTQTPRYLIKTRGQQVTLSCSPISGHRSVSWYQQTPGQGLQFLFEYFSETQRNKGNFPGRFSGRQFSNSRSEMNVSTLELGDSALYLCASSSSDRYEQYFGPGTRLTVT.

J is TRBJ1-1 and V is TRBV5-1; D uncertain. The CDR3 length is 13 residues. Germline values: CDR1 SGHRS, CDR2 YFSETQ. V was pared by 4 bases and J by 5 bases, with 12 bases between. CDR3 in amino acids: CASSPASLTEAFF. The CDR3 DNA reads TGCGCCAGCAGCCCAGCCTCTCTTACTGAAGCTTTCTTT.

The V and J genes are TRBV7-9 and TRBJ1-1; no clear D. With 5 bases removed from V and 7 bases from J, the gap between germline ends came to 14 bases. This CDR3 has 13 amino acids. Germline V gives CDR1 SEHNR, CDR2 FQNEAQ (reference sequence). The CDR3 nucleotides read TGTGCCAGCAGCAACCTCCCCAGCCTTGAAGCTTTCTTT. This translates into CASSNLPSLEAFF.

The gene calls are TRBV4-1 and TRBJ1-1; D may be TRBD1 (5 bases). The V gene lost 2 bases and the J gene lost 5 bases, with 6 bases spanning the gap. CDR1 is MGHRA and CDR2 is YSYEKL in the germline V gene. This CDR3 spans 12 amino acids. The CDR3 DNA reads TGCGCCAGCAGCCAAAAGGGGACTGAAGCTTTCTTT. This translates into CASSQKGTEAFF.

This chain links TRBV9 with TRBJ1-4, with TRBD1 identical over 7 bases. Trimming cost V 4 bases and J 4 bases; bases outside gene matches: 7. The CDR3 extends over 15 amino acids. In germline, CDR1 is SGDLS, CDR2 YYNGEE. The DNA for the CDR3 is TGTGCCAGCAGCCCACAGGACAGGCGTAATGAAAAACTGTTTTTT. Encoded protein: CASSPQDRRNEKLFF.

V gene TRBV25-1 combines with J gene TRBJ2-3; D is uncertain. V was pared by 7 bases and J by 8 bases, with 10 bases between. In germline, CDR1 is MGHDK, CDR2 SYGVNS. This CDR3 is 11 amino acids long. CDR3 nucleotides: TGTGCCAGCAAGGGCTTGTTTACGCAGTATTTT. This encodes CASKGLFTQYF.

The rearrangement links TRBV9 to TRBJ2-5; 9 bases are shared with TRBD2. The CDR3 loop spans 15 amino acids. The J segment lost 0 bases and the V segment lost 2 bases, leaving 2 bases of the junction unmatched. Germline V CDR1 and CDR2: SGDLS, YYNGEE. The CDR3 protein is CASSVLAGYQETQYF. The CDR3 nucleotides are TGTGCCAGCAGCGTGCTAGCGGGGTACCAAGAGACCCAGTACTTC. Supplemented by reference TRBV9 and TRBJ2-5, the full variable domain reads DSGVTQTPKHLITATGQRVTLRCSPRSGDLSVYWYQQSLDQGLQFLIQYYNGEERAKGNILERFSAQQFPDLHSELNLSSLELGDSALYFCASSVLAGYQETQYFGPGTRLLVL.

The J gene is TRBJ1-1, the V gene TRBV6-6, with a tentative D call TRBD1 (5 bases). V shed 5 bases and J shed 3 bases, with 13 bases lying between them. The CDR3 loop spans 14 amino acids. Germline V lookup: CDR1 MNHNY, CDR2 SVGAGI (reference sequence). The CDR3: CASSLLGADTEAFF. In nucleotides, the CDR3 is TGTGCCAGCAGTCTCCTCGGGGCGGACACTGAAGCTTTCTTT.

The chain has TRBV7-9 and TRBJ2-3; possible D gene TRBD1, 5 bases. V was pared by 3 bases and J by 5 bases, with 18 bases between. CDR1 is SEHNR, CDR2 FQNEAQ, per germline (reference sequence). This CDR3 contains 16 residues. In DNA, the CDR3 is TGTGCCAGCAGCTTTTACCAGGGCCGCCTAATAGATACGCAGTATTTT. Translation: CASSFYQGRLIDTQYF.

The rearrangement links TRBV18 to TRBJ1-1; a possible D gene is TRBD1 (6 bases). The germline CDR1 and CDR2 sequences are KGHSH and LQKENI. This CDR3 is 14 amino acids long. The V and J ends lost 6 bases and 5 bases respectively, with 16 bases between them. CDR3 in DNA: TGTGCCAGCTCGGCTTCAGGGGATGGGACTGAAGCTTTCTTT. It specifies CASSASGDGTEAFF.

In its sample, this clone was seen once. The gene calls are TRBV29-1 and TRBJ2-7; D is unclear. The CDR3 extends over 12 amino acids. Trimming left V 4 bases short and J 0 bases short, with 7 bases between. CDR1 is SQVTM and CDR2 is ANQGSEA in the germline V gene. CDR3 DNA: TGCAGCGTTGGTCACGGCTCCTACGAGCAGTACTTC. This translates into CSVGHGSYEQYF.

This rearrangement joins TRBV11-2 to TRBJ2-3; no clear D. Between the trimmed V and J ends, which lost 2 bases and 2 bases, there was a span of 14 bases. CDR1 SGHAT and CDR2 FQNNGV come from the germline V gene. The CDR3 totals 16 residues. Written as DNA, the CDR3 is TGTGCCAGCAGCTTATGGCTTCTGGCCTCCACAGATACGCAGTATTTT. It specifies CASSLWLLASTDTQYF.

The rearrangement uses TRBV7-9 and TRBJ1-1; no clear D. The V and J ends lost 2 bases and 3 bases respectively, with 7 bases between them. The CDR3 extends over 13 amino acids. Germline CDR1 and CDR2: SEHNR and FQNEAQ (reference sequence). The CDR3: CASSLSADTEAFF. The DNA for the CDR3 is TGTGCCAGCAGCTTATCGGCGGACACTGAAGCTTTCTTT.

The chain links TRBV5-4 to TRBJ2-5; TRBD1 might be the D (6 bases). Trimming took off 2 bases at V and 1 base at J, with 12 bases between the two ends. Germline V gene sequence: CDR1 SGHNT, CDR2 YYREEE (reference sequence). This CDR3 has 15 amino acids. The CDR3 is CASSFLDSSQETQYF. CDR3 sequence (DNA): TGTGCCAGCAGCTTTTTGGACAGTTCCCAAGAGACCCAGTACTTC. Complete variable domain (other parts from reference TRBV5-4 and TRBJ2-5): ETGVTQSPTHLIKTRGQQVTLRCSSQSGHNTVSWYQQALGQGPQFIFQYYREEENGRGNFPPRFSGLQFPNYSSELNVNALELDDSALYLCASSFLDSSQETQYFGPGTRLLVL.

The chain combines TRBV7-9 with TRBJ1-5, with a possible D match to TRBD1 (6 bases). Germline V CDR1 and CDR2: SEHNR, FQNEAQ (reference sequence). Trimming removed 5 bases at V and 3 bases at J, with 11 bases between. The CDR3 spans 14 residues. The DNA of the CDR3 is TGTGCCAGCAGCATCCAGGGGCTCAATCAGCCCCAGCATTTT. Its translation: CASSIQGLNQPQHF.

This clone was found a few times. V is TRBV6-5 and J is TRBJ1-2; 7 bases are shared with TRBD1. Germline V CDR1 and CDR2: MNHEY, SVGAGI. V dropped 5 bases and J dropped 5; count of bases not matched to a gene: 8. There are 14 residues in the CDR3. CDR3: CASSPAPGQYGYTF. The CDR3 DNA follows: TGTGCCAGCAGTCCCGCACCGGGACAGTATGGCTACACCTTC.

The chain combines TRBV10-1 with TRBJ2-1; D may be TRBD1 (5 bases). V was trimmed by 3 bases and J by 5 bases, leaving 17 bases between them. The germline gives CDR1 WNHNN, CDR2 SYGVQD (reference sequence). The CDR3 consists of 16 residues. CDR3 region: CASSDLEMRQHNEQFF. The CDR3 DNA reads TGCGCCAGCAGTGACCTCGAGATGCGACAGCACAATGAGCAGTTCTTC.

J is TRBJ2-2 and V is TRBV30; D might be TRBD1 or TRBD2, each matching 7 bases. Trimming stripped 3 bases from V and 4 bases from J, with 15 bases between. Germline CDR1 GTSNPN, CDR2 SVGIG (reference sequence). The CDR3 contains 15 residues. In DNA form, the CDR3 reads TGTGCCTGGAGGGGGGGGACAGCTACCACCGGGGAGCTGTTTTTT. It is translated as CAWRGGTATTGELFF.

This clone was seen only once. The chain combines TRBV10-1 with TRBJ1-1; 7 bases agree with TRBD1. This CDR3 is 14 amino acids long. From germline, CDR1 is WNHNN and CDR2 SYGVQD (reference sequence). J was trimmed by 0 bases and V by 6 bases; bases with no gene match: 4. CDR3 in DNA: TGCGCCAGCAGGGGGGGACAGATGAACACTGAAGCTTTCTTT. Its translation is CASRGGQMNTEAFF.

The J gene is TRBJ1-2, the V gene TRBV5-1; possible D gene TRBD1, 5 bases. This CDR3 has 13 amino acids. Trimming removed 1 base from V and 11 bases from J, with 15 bases in between. Germline loops: CDR1 SGHRS, CDR2 YFSETQ. The CDR3 DNA follows: TGCGCCAGCAGCTTGACTGGGGGTCCGAGTTACACCTTC. Protein: CASSLTGGPSYTF.